This T cell receptor beta chain was observed in a study of blood T cell repertoires in COVID-19. Only one count was recorded for this clone. Data came from immunoSEQ multiplex PCR; TCRdb stores just in-frame clones and leaves some out. The table records 250,000 to 300,000 clones, roughly 90% of them present only once. V dropped 0 bases and J dropped 4 bases, with 9 bases sitting between them. Germline assignment: CDR1 MNHEY and CDR2 SMNVEV (reference sequence). This CDR3 is 15 amino acids long. This chain uses TRBV27 with TRBJ1-4, with D uncertain. The sequencing input was PBMCs or T cells enriched from blood (not recorded which). The clonotype was recovered from a woman aged 25 to 39 who had recovered from COVID-19. The CDR3 region has the DNA TGTGCCAGCAGTTTATCGTGGCAGAATAATGAAAAACTGTTTTTT. It codes for CASSLSWQNNEKLFF.